This TCR beta chain emerged from a study of tumor and adjacent non-tumor tissue in lung cancer. Study-wide context: There were around eleven adenocarcinoma, a couple of squamous cell carcinoma and 1 small cell lung cancer cases.

This clonotype was counted ten times or more. Its antigen is not identified. The library came from three nested PCR rounds adapted from ARM-PCR protocols. A single record per CDR3 protein comes from TCRdb applying MiXCR to the multiplex PCR reads. The sample includes over 130,000 distinct CDR3 sequences, 60% to 70% seen only once; the top ten take approximately 18%. Points from the study as a whole: TCR diversity was significantly greater in tumor than normal lung tissue. In normal lung, the top 100 clones were significantly more dominant than in tumor.

RNA was extracted from bulk tissue without any cell sorting. The CDR3 spans 15 residues. The V gene's germline CDR1 is MNHEY and CDR2 SVGAGI. Trimming cost V 4 bases and J 6 bases; bases outside gene matches: 4. The receptor comes from a man aged 55 to 69 with small cell lung cancer. The sequenced sample was lung tumor tissue. V is TRBV6-5 and J is TRBJ2-4; TRBD2 matches 12 bases. The DNA of the CDR3 is TGTGCCAGCAGTTCTAGCGGGAGGGCCGGAAACATTCAGTACTTC. It specifies CASSSSGRAGNIQYF.